The 19 T cell receptor beta chains listed next were all sequenced from one sample in a study of Graves' ophthalmopathy and Graves' hyperthyroidism. CDR3 regions of TCR beta were amplified from RNA transcripts. Amplification began with first-round RT-PCR using HTBI primers, then second-round multiplex PCR was performed. A single record per CDR3 protein comes from TCRdb applying MiXCR to the multiplex PCR reads. The profile covers more than 550,000 distinct CDR3 sequences, with approximately 39% appearing a single time and around 3.3% taken by the ten largest. Specimen: peripheral blood. The receptors come from an adult man with Graves' ophthalmopathy.

Notes on this clonotype: At one of its ends the junction is not consistent with the germline gene, which may arise from a read error. CDR3 coding DNA: TGTGCCAGCAGTTACCCAAATGACGGTAGGCAGTACTTC. Amino acids: CASSYPNDGRQYF. The chain joins TRBV10-3 to TRBJ2-7; no firm D call. The germline V gene has CDR1 ENHRY and CDR2 SYGVKD. The CDR3 sequence is 13 residues long.

To note about this clonotype: Possible read error: a much larger clone is one base away. The chain links TRBV25-1 to TRBJ1-5; 7 bases align to TRBD1. The CDR3 runs to 15 residues. Germline CDR1 reads MGHDK; CDR2 reads SYGVNS. CDR3 residues: CASSFQGDSNQPRHF. CDR3 bases: TGTGCCAGCAGCTTTCAGGGGGATAGCAATCAGCCCCGGCATTTT.

This clonotype came up many times. Here the CDR3 reads CSVGRNTEAFF. CDR3 nucleotide sequence: TGCAGCGTTGGACGGAACACTGAAGCTTTCTTT. V is TRBV29-1 and J is TRBJ1-1, with no clear D. The CDR3 has 11 residues. V dropped 4 bases and J dropped 1 base, with 4 bases sitting between them. Germline lookup yields CDR1 SQVTM and CDR2 ANQGSEA.

There are many counts of this clonotype. The chain links TRBV2 to TRBJ1-1; TRBD1 matches at 8 bases. Germline V lookup: CDR1 SNHLY, CDR2 FYNNEI. This CDR3 spans 15 amino acids. V was clipped by 1 base and J by 2 bases; unmatched bases: 3. The DNA for the CDR3 is TGTGCCAGCAGTGAAGGGGGGACAGGTAACACTGAAGCTTTCTTT. This encodes CASSEGGTGNTEAFF.

This clonotype occurred many times. This rearrangement joins TRBV24-1 to TRBJ2-3; the D is unclear. This CDR3 has 13 amino acids. Germline V gene sequence: CDR1 KGHDR, CDR2 SFDVKD. V shed 0 bases and J shed 5 bases, with 5 bases lying between them. CDR3 sequence reads: CATSDLREDTQYF. CDR3 nucleotides: TGTGCCACCAGTGATTTGAGGGAAGATACGCAGTATTTT.

As for this clonotype: This may be a read error, as it is one base from a much larger clone. The rearrangement joins TRBV2 to TRBJ1-2, with D hard to call. V lost 7 bases and J lost 7, with 22 bases in between. Per germline, CDR1 SNHLY and CDR2 FYNNEI. This CDR3 is built from 15 residues. Written as DNA, the CDR3 is TGTGCCAGCAACGTTAGGCGGCCGCCCGGCTGTGGCTACACCTTC. Translated, it gives CASNVRRPPGCGYTF.

The genes are TRBV2 and TRBJ2-1, with D unresolved. The CDR3 has 12 amino acids. Germline lookup yields CDR1 SNHLY and CDR2 FYNNEI. The V gene lost 4 bases and the J gene lost 8 bases, with 9 bases spanning the gap. The CDR3: CASSAPGDEQFF. The CDR3 DNA is TGTGCCAGCAGTGCCCCGGGCGATGAGCAGTTCTTC.

The chain employs TRBV14 and TRBJ2-7; 8 positions match TRBD1. This CDR3 has 14 residues. Trimming cost V 5 bases and J 2 bases; bases outside gene matches: 5. Germline lookup yields CDR1 SGHDN and CDR2 FVKESK. The CDR3 loop reads CASSRGQAPYEQYF. The CDR3 DNA sequence: TGTGCCAGCAGCAGGGGACAGGCTCCCTACGAGCAGTACTTC.

The J gene is TRBJ2-2, the V gene TRBV7-8; tentative D call: TRBD2 (6 bases). This CDR3 has 16 residues. Trimming took off 3 bases at V and 7 bases at J, with 18 bases between the two ends. Looked up from germline, CDR1 is SGHVS and CDR2 is FQNEAQ. The CDR3 sequence: CASSLGGVTYGGELFF. The CDR3 coding sequence is TGTGCCAGCAGCTTGGGGGGAGTAACCTACGGCGGGGAGCTGTTTTTT. Variable domain in full (rest from reference TRBV7-8 and TRBJ2-2): GAGVSQSPRYKVAKRGQDVALRCDPISGHVSLFWYQQALGQGPEFLTYFQNEAQLDKSGLPSDRFFAERPEGSVSTLKIQRTQQEDSAVYLCASSLGGVTYGGELFFGEGSRLTVL.

This clonotype showed up many times. The chain employs TRBV11-3 and TRBJ2-7; D is unresolved. The CDR3 has 14 amino acids. Trimming cost V 5 bases and J 0 bases, with 11 bases left between them. CDR1 SGHNT and CDR2 YENEEA come from the germline V gene. The CDR3 nucleotides read TGTGCCAGCAGCCCCTACTCAGACTCCTACGAGCAGTACTTC. It encodes CASSPYSDSYEQYF. Complete variable domain (other parts from reference TRBV11-3 and TRBJ2-7): EAGVVQSPRYKIIEKKQPVAFWCNPISGHNTLYWYLQNLGQGPELLIRYENEEAVDDSQLPKDRFSAERLKGVDSTLKIQPAELGDSAVYLCASSPYSDSYEQYFGPGTRLTVT.

In its sample, this clonotype was seen many times. The J gene is TRBJ2-7, the V gene TRBV12-3 or TRBV12-4; 7 bases agree with TRBD2. The length of the CDR3 is 14 residues. The junction had 6 bases not matched to a gene; V was cut back by 6 bases and J by 1 base. CDR3 sequence (DNA): TGTGCCAGCAGGCTAGCGGCAGCGTCCTACGAGCAGTACTTC. Translated, it gives CASRLAAASYEQYF.

V gene TRBV7-9 combines with J gene TRBJ1-4, with D unresolved. The CDR3 is made up of 16 amino acids. V shed 2 bases and J shed 6 bases, with 16 bases lying between them. Germline V CDR1 and CDR2: SEHNR, FQNEAQ (reference sequence). CDR3 protein: CASSLSGPPRDEKLFF. The CDR3 nucleotides read TGTGCCAGCAGCTTAAGTGGACCACCAAGGGATGAAAAACTGTTTTTT.

This clonotype has only a few counts. The chain uses TRBV4-1 and TRBJ2-7, with a weak D call TRBD1 (5 bases). In germline, CDR1 is MGHRA, CDR2 YSYEKL. The CDR3 covers 14 residues. V was cut by 1 base and J by 4 bases, with 11 bases left in between. This chain's CDR3 is CASSQVGVNYEQYF. The CDR3 DNA is TGCGCCAGCAGCCAAGTAGGGGTCAATTACGAGCAGTACTTC.

There are many counts of this clonotype. The chain employs TRBV3-1 and TRBJ1-6; D is uncertain. Germline CDR1 reads LGHDT; CDR2 reads YNNKEL (reference sequence). CDR3 length: 13 amino acids. The V end was cut by 0 bases, the J end by 10 bases, with 7 bases between. DNA of the CDR3: TGTGCCAGCAGCCAAGATATCGGGTCACCCCTCCACTTT. It yields the protein CASSQDIGSPLHF.

A single count supports this clonotype. Here the CDR3 omits its conserved ending phenylalanine or tryptophan, so a read error is the likely source. The CDR3 spells CASSLGQGVYGYTL. The CDR3 coding sequence is TGCGCCAGCAGCTTGGGACAGGGGGTATATGGCTACACCCTC. This rearrangement joins TRBV5-1 to TRBJ1-2, with TRBD1 identical over 9 bases. CDR1 and CDR2 from the germline V gene are SGHRS and YFSETQ. There are 14 residues in the CDR3. The trim removed 0 bases at V and 5 bases at J, leaving 2 bases unmatched.

This sequence joins TRBV6-5 and TRBJ1-2; D not resolved. The CDR3 runs 14 residues. V was trimmed by 2 bases and J by 1 base, leaving 8 bases between them. Germline CDR1 and CDR2: MNHEY and SVGAGI. The CDR3 reads CASSYEAHNYGYTF. The CDR3 DNA is TGTGCCAGCAGTTACGAGGCACATAACTATGGCTACACCTTC.

There are many counts of this clonotype. V is TRBV5-6 and J is TRBJ1-1; unclear D gene. Deletions cut 4 bases from V and 6 bases from J, with 16 bases between. Per the germline V gene, CDR1 is SGHDT and CDR2 is YYEEEE. The CDR3 loop spans 14 amino acids. CDR3 coding DNA: TGTGCCAGCAGCCACGACACCGTGGGTGCTGAAGCTTTCTTT. It codes for CASSHDTVGAEAFF.

This clonotype was detected ten times or more. The V and J genes are TRBV20-1 and TRBJ1-4; D unclear. Germline CDR1 reads DFQATT; CDR2 reads SNEGSKA (reference sequence). V was clipped by 3 bases and J by 7 bases, with 15 bases between them. The CDR3 is 14 amino acids. The CDR3 spells CSARGKGNGEKLFF. CDR3 DNA: TGCAGTGCTAGGGGAAAGGGCAATGGTGAAAAACTGTTTTTT.

This clonotype has just a few counts. CDR3 loop: CASSFAWTVTNTEAFF. DNA for the CDR3: TGTGCCAGCAGTTTCGCCTGGACGGTCACTAACACTGAAGCTTTCTTT. The chain uses TRBV27 and TRBJ1-1; D uncertain. The V and J ends lost 3 bases and 2 bases respectively, with 16 bases between them. CDR3 length: 16 residues. Germline V lookup: CDR1 MNHEY, CDR2 SMNVEV (reference sequence).